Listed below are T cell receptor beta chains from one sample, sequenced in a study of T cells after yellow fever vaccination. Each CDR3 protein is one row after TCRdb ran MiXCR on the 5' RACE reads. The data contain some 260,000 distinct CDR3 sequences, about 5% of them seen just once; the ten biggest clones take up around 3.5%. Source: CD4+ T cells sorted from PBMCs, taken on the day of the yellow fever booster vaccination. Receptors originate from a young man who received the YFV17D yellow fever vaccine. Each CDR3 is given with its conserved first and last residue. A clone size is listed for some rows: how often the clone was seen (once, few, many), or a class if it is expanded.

CASSRTEPGELFF TRBV4-2 NA
CATIPLRVAGPNTGELFF TRBV24-1 NA
CASSQDKRAARFSTDTQYF TRBV4-2 few
CASSPRSEGRPQHF TRBV18 NA
CASSQGDSGSVYGYTF TRBV3-1 many
CASSLGGGRKTQYF TRBV7-2 few
CASSSGQAPDNEQFF TRBV6-2/TRBV6-3 many
CAISDEGFGANVLTF TRBV10-3 few
CASSPANDEKLFF TRBV4-3 few
CSVAQGGGYYGYTF TRBV29-1 many
CASSQGHLSTDTQYF TRBV4-3 NA
CASSLAETGTKNIQYF TRBV7-9 many
CASSAWDRGQTEAFF TRBV9 few
CSAREKLGRTQYF TRBV20-1 NA
CSARRDIAKNIQYF TRBV20-1 NA
CASSQDRSTEQYF TRBV4-3 NA
CASSPSTAQNTGELFF TRBV4-3 few
CASSRNRGNTEAFF TRBV5-1 NA
CASSPGQTYGYTF TRBV5-1 NA
CASSTRARGPNTEAFF TRBV19 many
CASSVESTGNGYTF TRBV9 few
CASSGGLGDTDTQYF TRBV9 many
CASSSTQGAGEKLFF TRBV5-4 NA